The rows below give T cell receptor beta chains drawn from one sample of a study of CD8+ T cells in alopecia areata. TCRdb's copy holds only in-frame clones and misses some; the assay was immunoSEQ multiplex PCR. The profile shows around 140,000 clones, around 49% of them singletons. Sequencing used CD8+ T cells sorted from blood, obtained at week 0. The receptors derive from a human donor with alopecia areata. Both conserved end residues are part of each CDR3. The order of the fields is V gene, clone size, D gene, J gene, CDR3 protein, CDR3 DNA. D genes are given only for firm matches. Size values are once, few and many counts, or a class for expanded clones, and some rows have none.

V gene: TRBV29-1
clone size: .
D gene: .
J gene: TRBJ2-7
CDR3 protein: CSVVLRNSYEQYF
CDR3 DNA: TGCAGCGTTGTTCTACGAAACTCCTACGAGCAGTACTTC

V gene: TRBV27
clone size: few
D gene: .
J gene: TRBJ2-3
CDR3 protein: CASSQDVDTQYF
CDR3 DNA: TGTGCCAGCAGTCAGGATGTGGATACGCAGTATTTT

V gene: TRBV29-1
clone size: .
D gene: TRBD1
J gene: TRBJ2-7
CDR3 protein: CSVEDFGTGTGGNEQYF
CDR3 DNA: TGCAGCGTTGAAGATTTCGGGACCGGGACAGGGGGCAACGAGCAGTACTTC

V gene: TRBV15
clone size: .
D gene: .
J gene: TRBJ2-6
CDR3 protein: CATKEVGQVDSGANVLTF
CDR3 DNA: TGTGCCACCAAGGAGGTTGGGCAGGTTGACTCTGGGGCCAACGTCCTGACTTTC

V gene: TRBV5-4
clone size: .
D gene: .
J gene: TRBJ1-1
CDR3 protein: CASMRAGNTEAFF
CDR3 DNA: TGTGCCAGCATGCGGGCGGGGAACACTGAAGCTTTCTTT

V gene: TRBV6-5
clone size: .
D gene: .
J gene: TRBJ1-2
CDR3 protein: CASSYLNVVHGYGYTF
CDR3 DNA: TGTGCCAGCAGTTACTTGAACGTCGTTCATGGCTATGGCTACACCTTC

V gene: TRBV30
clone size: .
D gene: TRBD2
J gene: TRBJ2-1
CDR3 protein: CAWDLAGGRHEQFF
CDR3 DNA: TGTGCCTGGGACCTAGCGGGGGGGCGGCATGAGCAGTTCTTC

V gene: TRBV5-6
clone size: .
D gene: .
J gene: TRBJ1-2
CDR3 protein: CASSRTANYGYTF
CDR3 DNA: TGTGCCAGCAGCCGCACAGCCAACTATGGCTACACCTTC

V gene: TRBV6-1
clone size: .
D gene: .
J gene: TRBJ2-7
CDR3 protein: CASSQRGASYEQYF
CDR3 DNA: TGTGCCAGCAGCCAAAGGGGGGCCTCCTACGAGCAGTACTTC

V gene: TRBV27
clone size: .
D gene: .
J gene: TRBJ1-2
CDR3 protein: CASSSTTIPSNYGYTF
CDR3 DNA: TGTGCCAGCAGTTCAACTACGATACCCTCTAACTATGGCTACACCTTC

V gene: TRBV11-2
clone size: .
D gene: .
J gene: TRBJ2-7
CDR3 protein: CASSFSGDYEQYF
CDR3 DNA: TGTGCCAGCAGCTTCTCCGGGGACTACGAGCAGTACTTC

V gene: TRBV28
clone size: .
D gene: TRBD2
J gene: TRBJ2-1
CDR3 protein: CASSHLAGDHNEQFF
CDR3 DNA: TGTGCCAGCAGCCACTTAGCGGGGGATCACAATGAGCAGTTCTTC

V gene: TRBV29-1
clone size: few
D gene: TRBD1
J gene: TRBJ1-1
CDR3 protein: CSVQGVTEAFF
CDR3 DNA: TGCAGCGTTCAGGGGGTCACTGAAGCTTTCTTT

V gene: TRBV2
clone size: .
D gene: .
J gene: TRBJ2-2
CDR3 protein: CASSEWTANTGELFF
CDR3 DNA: TGTGCCAGCAGTGAATGGACAGCAAACACCGGGGAGCTGTTTTTT

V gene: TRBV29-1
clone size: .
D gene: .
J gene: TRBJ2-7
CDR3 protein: CSVAPEDPSYEQYF
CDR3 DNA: TGCAGCGTAGCCCCCGAGGACCCCTCCTACGAGCAGTACTTC

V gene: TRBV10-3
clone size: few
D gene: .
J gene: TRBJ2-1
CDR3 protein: CAISESETRYNEQFF
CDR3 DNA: TGTGCCATCAGTGAGTCCGAGACAAGGTACAATGAGCAGTTCTTC

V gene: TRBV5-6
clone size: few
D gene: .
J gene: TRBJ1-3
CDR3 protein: CASSLVAVGNTIYF
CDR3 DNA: TGTGCCAGCAGCTTGGTGGCAGTTGGAAACACCATATATTTT

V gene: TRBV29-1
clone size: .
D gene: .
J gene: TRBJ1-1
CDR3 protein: CSVEATVLNTEAFF
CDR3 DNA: TGCAGCGTTGAAGCGACAGTCCTGAACACTGAAGCTTTCTTT

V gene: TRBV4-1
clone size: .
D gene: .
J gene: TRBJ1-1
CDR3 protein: CASSLTGTEAFF
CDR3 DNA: TGCGCCAGCAGCCTCACCGGGACCGAAGCTTTCTTT

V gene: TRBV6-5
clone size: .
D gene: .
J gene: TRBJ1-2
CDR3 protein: CASSYGQGLRGYTF
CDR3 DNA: TGTGCCAGCAGTTACGGGCAGGGCCTGAGGGGCTACACCTTC

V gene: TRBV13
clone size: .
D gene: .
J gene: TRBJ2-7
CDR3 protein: CASSLQSSYEQYF
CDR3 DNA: TGTGCCAGCAGCTTACAGAGCTCCTACGAGCAGTACTTC

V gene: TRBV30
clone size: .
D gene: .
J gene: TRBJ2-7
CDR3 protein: CAWSEGLGYEQYF
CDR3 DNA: TGTGCCTGGAGTGAAGGGTTGGGGTACGAGCAGTACTTC

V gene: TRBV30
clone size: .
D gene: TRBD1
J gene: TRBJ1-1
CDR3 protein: CAWSTDRDTEAFF
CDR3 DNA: TGTGCCTGGTCTACCGACAGGGACACTGAAGCTTTCTTT

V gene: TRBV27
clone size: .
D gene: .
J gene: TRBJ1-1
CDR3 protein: CASSLRTAGTEAFF
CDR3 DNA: TGTGCCAGCAGCCTCCGGACAGCGGGAACTGAAGCTTTCTTT

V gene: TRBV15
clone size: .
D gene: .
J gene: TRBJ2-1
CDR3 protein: CATKKGDLGNEQFF
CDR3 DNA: TGTGCCACAAAAAAGGGGGACCTCGGCAATGAGCAGTTCTTC

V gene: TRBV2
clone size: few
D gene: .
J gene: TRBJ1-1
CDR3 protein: CASSEDGGSGITEAFF
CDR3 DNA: TGTGCCAGCAGCGAGGATGGAGGGAGCGGCATCACTGAAGCTTTCTTT

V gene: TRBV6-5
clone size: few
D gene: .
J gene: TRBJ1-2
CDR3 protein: CASWTVLYGYTF
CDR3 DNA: TGTGCCAGTTGGACAGTTCTCTATGGCTACACCTTC

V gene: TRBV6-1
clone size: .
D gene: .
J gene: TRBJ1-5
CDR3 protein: CATTRQDGNQPQHF
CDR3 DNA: TGTGCCACCACCCGACAGGACGGCAATCAGCCCCAGCATTTT

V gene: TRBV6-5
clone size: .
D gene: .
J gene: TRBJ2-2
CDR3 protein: CASSSTGELFF
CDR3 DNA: TGTGCCAGCAGTAGCACCGGGGAGCTGTTTTTT

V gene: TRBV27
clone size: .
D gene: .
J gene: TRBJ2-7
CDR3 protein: CASSLQGGTEQYF
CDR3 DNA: TGTGCCAGCAGTCTACAGGGAGGAACAGAGCAGTACTTC

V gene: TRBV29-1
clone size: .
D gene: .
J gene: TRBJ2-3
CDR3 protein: CSVEEVTDTQYF
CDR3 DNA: TGCAGCGTTGAAGAGGTCACAGATACGCAGTATTTT

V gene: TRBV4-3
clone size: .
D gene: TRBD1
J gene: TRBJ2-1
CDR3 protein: CASSQYGTGGFDEQFF
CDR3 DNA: TGCGCCAGCAGCCAATACGGGACAGGGGGTTTCGATGAGCAGTTCTTC

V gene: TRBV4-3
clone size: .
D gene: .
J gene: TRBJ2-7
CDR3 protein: CASSQDTVGGEQYF
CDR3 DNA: TGCGCCAGCAGCCAAGACACCGTGGGGGGCGAGCAGTACTTC

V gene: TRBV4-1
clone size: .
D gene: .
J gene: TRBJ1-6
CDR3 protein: CASRLTGGPLHF
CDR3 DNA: TGCGCCAGCAGACTTACTGGGGGACCCCTCCACTTT

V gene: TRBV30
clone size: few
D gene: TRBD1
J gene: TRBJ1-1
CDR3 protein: CAWIEPGQGADTEAFF
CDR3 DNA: TGTGCCTGGATTGAGCCGGGACAGGGGGCTGACACTGAAGCTTTCTTT

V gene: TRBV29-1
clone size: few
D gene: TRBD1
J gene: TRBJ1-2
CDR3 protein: CSVEVTQGQGGDYGYTF
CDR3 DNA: TGCAGCGTTGAAGTAACACAGGGGCAAGGTGGAGACTATGGCTACACCTTC

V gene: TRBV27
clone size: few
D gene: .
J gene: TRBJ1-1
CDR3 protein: CASSLTPVDTEAFF
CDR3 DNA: TGTGCCAGCAGTTTAACTCCTGTGGACACTGAAGCTTTCTTT

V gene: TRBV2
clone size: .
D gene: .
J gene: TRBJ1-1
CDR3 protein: CASSEYGNFGGTEAFF
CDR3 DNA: TGTGCCAGCAGTGAATACGGTAATTTCGGGGGAACTGAAGCTTTCTTT